This TCR beta chain was found in a study of vaccination and CD4 T cells after COVID-19. Study-level background: SARS-CoV-2, HCoV-NL63, HCoV-OC43 and HCoV-229E supplied the overlapping spike peptides used to stimulate cells. Findings and limits, study-wide: Median reactive clonotypes, those recognizing SARS-CoV-2, rose from around 20 to 38, not significantly.

This clonotype has just a few counts. Its target is not known. Cultured CD4+ T-cell DNA underwent Oncomine TCR Beta short-read sequencing. A single record per CDR3 protein comes from TCRdb applying MiXCR to the PCR reads. The sample consists of approximately 10,000 distinct CDR3 sequences, around 40% of them appearing once. Indicated treatment: approximately 11-day PBMC culture with coronavirus spike peptide pools or control peptides (ViraFEST assay). It was with 9 to 10 IU/ml IL-2 and around 9.3 ug/ml peptide pools that 1.5 million to 2 million PBMCs per well were cultured. Each of days 3 and 7 saw half the medium replaced by fresh IL-2 medium. V lost 10 bases and J lost 6, with 19 bases in between. Germline V gene lookup returns CDR1 ENHRY and CDR2 SYGVKD. The CDR3 is made up of 14 amino acids.

The sequence derives from a human donor who had recovered from COVID-19. V and J are TRBV10-3 and TRBJ1-5, with D possibly TRBD1 on 5 matching bases. Sequencing input: CD4+ T cells from blood, cultured in vitro. The CDR3 DNA sequence: TGTGCCACCAGAGAACCGGGGGGGGGTCAGCCCCAGCATTTT. Residues: CATREPGGGQPQHF.